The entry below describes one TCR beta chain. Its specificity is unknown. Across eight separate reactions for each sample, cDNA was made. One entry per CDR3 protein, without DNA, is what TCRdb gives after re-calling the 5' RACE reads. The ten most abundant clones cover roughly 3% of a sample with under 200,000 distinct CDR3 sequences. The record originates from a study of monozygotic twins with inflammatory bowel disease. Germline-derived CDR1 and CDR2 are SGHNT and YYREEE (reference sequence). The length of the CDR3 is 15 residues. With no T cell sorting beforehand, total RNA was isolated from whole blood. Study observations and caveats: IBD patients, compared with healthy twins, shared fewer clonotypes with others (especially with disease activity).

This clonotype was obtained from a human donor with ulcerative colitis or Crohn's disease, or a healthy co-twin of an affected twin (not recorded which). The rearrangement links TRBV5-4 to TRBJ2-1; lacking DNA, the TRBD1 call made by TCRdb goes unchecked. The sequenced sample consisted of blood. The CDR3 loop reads CASTTPGGTGNEQFF.